This TCR beta chain was recorded in a study of cytomegalovirus exposure and HLA in healthy donors. Per the germline V gene, CDR1 is SEHNR and CDR2 is FQNEAQ (reference sequence). J lost 5 bases, V lost 8 bases, and 10 bases had no gene match. This CDR3 is 15 amino acids long. A multiplex PCR was run with 60 Vbeta primers and 13 Jbeta primers. TCRdb keeps only in-frame clones here, not all; method: immunoSEQ multiplex PCR. This table has around 120,000 clones, approximately 80% appearing once. Source material: PBMCs. The chain carries TRBV7-9 and TRBJ2-1, with 9 nucleotides matching TRBD1. This receptor was identified in a female donor in good health and CMV-seropositive. The CDR3: CASGPGQGLHNEQFF. In DNA, the CDR3 is TGTGCCAGCGGTCCGGGACAGGGCTTACACAATGAGCAGTTCTTC.